What follows are 27 T cell receptor beta chains derived from one specimen sequenced in a study of vaccination and CD4 T cells after COVID-19. The treatment: approximately 11-day PBMC culture with coronavirus spike peptide pools or control peptides (ViraFEST assay). What these receptors recognize is not known. The Oncomine TCR Beta short-read assay was applied to DNA of cultured CD4+ T cells. TCRdb analysed the PCR reads with MiXCR anew, one entry per CDR3 protein. The sample has under 15,000 distinct CDR3 sequences, around 40% seen once. Material: CD4+ T cells from blood, cultured in vitro, obtained after SARS-CoV-2 vaccination. Source of these receptors: a human donor who had recovered from COVID-19.

The sample holds a few counts of this clonotype. V is TRBV6-1 and J is TRBJ1-5; 7 bases line up with TRBD1. The CDR3 runs to 15 residues. Germline V gene sequence: CDR1 MNHNS, CDR2 SASEGT. V trimming: 1 base; J trimming: 7 bases; junction bases outside the gene matches: 7. Written as DNA, the CDR3 is TGTGCCAGCAGTGAAGGTGAGACAGGGTTCCAGCCCCAGCATTTT. It yields the protein CASSEGETGFQPQHF.

The V and J genes are TRBV18 and TRBJ1-2, with D unresolved. Trimming stripped 2 bases from V and 5 bases from J, with 12 bases between. This CDR3 comprises 14 residues. CDR1 and CDR2 (germline): KGHSH, LQKENI. The CDR3 region is CASSPTAEGYGYTF. The CDR3 DNA reads as TGTGCCAGCTCACCAACCGCCGAAGGATATGGCTACACCTTC.

The rearrangement uses TRBV27 and TRBJ2-7; 7 bases map to TRBD1. J gave up 2 bases and V 4 bases, and 8 bases lay outside the gene matches. This CDR3 is built from 15 residues. The germline gives CDR1 MNHEY, CDR2 SMNVEV (reference sequence). The CDR3 is CASSSRRGWTYEQYF. DNA for the CDR3: TGTGCCAGCAGTTCTCGCAGGGGGTGGACCTACGAGCAGTACTTC.

V is TRBV11-2 and J is TRBJ1-4; D may be TRBD1 (6 bases). The V end was cut by 5 bases, the J end by 5 bases, with 15 bases between. The CDR3 sequence is 15 residues long. CDR1 and CDR2 from the germline V gene are SGHAT and FQNNGV. The CDR3 loop reads CASSQRAGDNEKLFF. The CDR3 DNA follows: TGTGCCAGCAGCCAACGGGCAGGGGACAATGAAAAACTGTTTTTT.

This clonotype has a handful of counts. The chain combines TRBV11-3 with TRBJ2-5; either TRBD1 or TRBD2 may supply D (6 bases each). Looked up from germline, CDR1 is SGHNT and CDR2 is YENEEA. V lost 3 bases, J lost 1 base, and 12 bases lay in between. The CDR3 length is 15 residues. Here the CDR3 reads CASSFRGGGQETQYF. The CDR3 DNA follows: TGTGCCAGCAGCTTTCGAGGAGGGGGCCAAGAGACCCAGTACTTC. Supplemented by reference TRBV11-3 and TRBJ2-5, the full variable domain reads EAGVVQSPRYKIIEKKQPVAFWCNPISGHNTLYWYLQNLGQGPELLIRYENEEAVDDSQLPKDRFSAERLKGVDSTLKIQPAELGDSAVYLCASSFRGGGQETQYFGPGTRLLVL.

Concerning this clonotype itself: No DNA is shown, since the ends of the CDR3 on it are uncertain; the CDR3 is the one TCRdb lists. The chain links TRBV20-1 to TRBJ2-3; the DNA was not used to check the table's D call, TRBD1. The CDR3 comprises 16 residues, both ends counted. Germline CDR1 and CDR2: DFQATT and SNEGSKA (reference sequence). CDR3: CSARDSGRAGTDTQYF.

The chain recombines TRBV5-1 with TRBJ2-6; weak D call: TRBD1 (5 bases). Germline V gene lookup returns CDR1 SGHRS and CDR2 YFSETQ. The CDR3 has 16 amino acids. The V and J ends lost 4 bases and 2 bases respectively, with 13 bases between them. This chain's CDR3 is CASSTSPGTGANVLTF. The CDR3 region has the DNA TGCGCCAGCAGCACATCACCAGGGACTGGGGCCAACGTCCTGACTTTC.

The V call is TRBV20-1, the J call TRBJ2-3; TRBD1 agrees at 7 bases. V gave up 0 bases and J gave up 3 bases; unmatched junction bases: 9. Germline assignment: CDR1 DFQATT and CDR2 SNEGSKA (reference sequence). There are 16 residues in the CDR3. The CDR3 here is CSARDYRGLGTDTQYF. In DNA form, the CDR3 reads TGCAGTGCTAGAGATTACAGGGGTTTAGGGACAGATACGCAGTATTTT.

This clonotype is medium-sized (0.01 to 0.1%) within its sample. The rearrangement links TRBV20-1 to TRBJ2-5, with D perhaps assigned TRBD1 or TRBD2 (5 bases each). In germline, CDR1 is DFQATT, CDR2 SNEGSKA (reference sequence). V was pared by 6 bases and J by 5 bases, with 22 bases between. The CDR3 covers 15 residues. The CDR3: CSAPKGVFPGETQYF. CDR3 coding DNA: TGCAGTGCCCCAAAGGGAGTATTCCCAGGGGAGACCCAGTACTTC.

The rearrangement uses TRBV11-2 and TRBJ1-1, with D perhaps TRBD1 (6 bases). CDR3 size: 14 residues. The V end lost 0 bases, the J end lost 7 bases, and 12 bases lay between the germline ends. Germline assignment: CDR1 SGHAT and CDR2 FQNNGV. DNA for the CDR3: TGTGCCAGCAGCTTAGAGGCAGGGGTTCATGAAGCTTTCTTT. Residues: CASSLEAGVHEAFF.

This rearrangement joins TRBV5-1 to TRBJ2-3; unclear D gene. Trimming stripped 3 bases from V and 5 bases from J, with 13 bases between. The germline CDR1 and CDR2 sequences are SGHRS and YFSETQ. The CDR3 extends over 14 amino acids. CDR3 sequence reads: CASSSPAGEDTQYF. CDR3 DNA sequence: TGCGCCAGCAGCTCCCCGGCAGGTGAAGATACGCAGTATTTT.

This clonotype was seen only a few times. The chain employs TRBV28 and TRBJ1-2; D is unclear. This CDR3 region has 17 residues. Germline V gene sequence: CDR1 MDHEN, CDR2 SYDVKM. The germline V and J ends were trimmed by 1 base and 5 bases, with 20 bases remaining between them. In DNA, the CDR3 is TGTGCCAGCAGTTTATACATTACGGGAGGGAGCATGTATGGCTACACCTTC. It specifies CASSLYITGGSMYGYTF.

This chain connects TRBV18 to TRBJ2-1, with 11 bases aligning to TRBD2. The CDR3 is made up of 18 amino acids. Germline V gene sequence: CDR1 KGHSH, CDR2 LQKENI. The ends lost 5 bases at V and 4 bases at J; junction bases unmatched: 13. The CDR3 here is CASSVMTSGKGFYNEQFF. The CDR3 DNA follows: TGTGCCAGCTCAGTTATGACTAGCGGGAAAGGATTTTACAATGAGCAGTTCTTC.

The rearrangement uses TRBV28 and TRBJ2-7, with TRBD1 matching 9 bases. The germline gives CDR1 MDHEN, CDR2 SYDVKM. The V gene end was trimmed by 3 bases and the J gene end by 2 bases; junction bases not matched to a gene: 17. The CDR3 has 19 amino acids. In DNA, the CDR3 is TGTGCCAGCAGTTTTTTTTGGAGGACAGGGGAAGGGGTGGCCTACGAGCAGTACTTC. It codes for CASSFFWRTGEGVAYEQYF.

This clonotype has only a few counts. This rearrangement joins TRBV7-2 to TRBJ2-2, with D uncertain. The CDR3 spans 12 residues. Trimming cost V 2 bases and J 7 bases, with 5 bases left between them. The germline gives CDR1 SGHTA, CDR2 FQGNSA. CDR3 loop: CASSLYGGELFF. The CDR3 DNA sequence: TGTGCCAGCAGCTTATATGGCGGGGAGCTGTTTTTT.

The chain uses TRBV20-1 and TRBJ2-1, with 7 bases lining up with TRBD2. The CDR3 has 13 amino acids. With V trimmed by 5 bases and J by 8 bases, 9 bases remained unmatched. The germline V gene has CDR1 DFQATT and CDR2 SNEGSKA (reference sequence). CDR3 sequence (DNA): TGCAGTGCTCTAAGCGGGATCAACGATGAGCAGTTCTTC. It translates to CSALSGINDEQFF.

The rearrangement links TRBV10-1 to TRBJ2-3, with D perhaps matching TRBD1 or TRBD2 (5 bases each). The CDR3 runs to 20 residues. Germline CDR1 is WNHNN and CDR2 is SYGVQD (reference sequence). The V end was cut by 4 bases, the J end by 2 bases, with 28 bases between. CDR3 residues: CASSAFGIRDLRGHTDTQYF. CDR3 in DNA: TGCGCCAGCAGTGCTTTCGGGATCCGGGACCTCAGAGGCCACACAGATACGCAGTATTTT.

This clonotype turned up a few times. CDR3 nucleotides: TGCGCCAGCAGCCAAGCCCGATCCCAAGGTGTTAGTAGCAATCAGCCCCAGCATTTT. Its protein product is CASSQARSQGVSSNQPQHF. This chain joins TRBV4-1 and TRBJ1-5; D not resolved. Germline values: CDR1 MGHRA, CDR2 YSYEKL. The CDR3 is 19 residues long. V lost 1 base and J 0 bases, leaving 19 bases between the germline ends.

The CDR3 here is CASSLGRRERSTDTQYF. The DNA of the CDR3 is TGTGCCAGCAGCTTAGGCCGGCGGGAGAGGAGCACAGATACGCAGTATTTT. The rearrangement uses TRBV11-3 and TRBJ2-3; TRBD2 matches at 7 bases. The CDR3 totals 17 residues. V lost 1 base, J lost 0 bases, and 7 bases stayed unmatched. CDR1 is SGHNT, CDR2 YENEEA, per germline.

The CDR3 here is CASSPGGAEWLYSETQYF. CDR3 in DNA: TGTGCCAGCAGCCCCGGGGGAGCAGAATGGCTGTATTCAGAGACCCAGTACTTC. The chain uses TRBV9 and TRBJ2-5, with a tentative D call TRBD2 (6 bases). Trimming shortened V by 4 bases and J by 4 bases, and 26 bases separated the two germline ends. This CDR3 comprises 18 residues. Germline assignment: CDR1 SGDLS and CDR2 YYNGEE.

The V and J genes are TRBV28 and TRBJ1-2; D may be TRBD1 (6 bases). The germline gives CDR1 MDHEN, CDR2 SYDVKM. Trimming removed 6 bases from V and 6 bases from J, with 8 bases in between. This CDR3 contains 11 residues. This CDR3 reads CASRRQDGYTF. The CDR3 coding sequence is TGTGCCAGCAGAAGACAGGATGGCTACACCTTC.

The V gene is TRBV9, the J gene TRBJ2-7; D may correspond to TRBD1 or TRBD2 (5 bases each). V was trimmed by 3 bases and J by 0 bases, leaving 13 bases between them. CDR1 is SGDLS and CDR2 is YYNGEE in the germline V gene. The CDR3 contains 15 residues. CDR3 amino acids: CASSAGWGSSYEQYF. In DNA, the CDR3 is TGTGCCAGCAGCGCGGGGTGGGGCAGCTCCTACGAGCAGTACTTC. The variable domain in full, with the rest retrieved from reference TRBV9 and TRBJ2-7, is DSGVTQTPKHLITATGQRVTLRCSPRSGDLSVYWYQQSLDQGLQFLIQYYNGEERAKGNILERFSAQQFPDLHSELNLSSLELGDSALYFCASSAGWGSSYEQYFGPGTRLTVT.

This chain joins TRBV2 and TRBJ2-5, with 8 positions matching TRBD2. The CDR3 has 15 residues. Trimming took 10 bases from V and 5 from J; bases not matched to a gene: 15. The germline V gene encodes CDR1 SNHLY and CDR2 FYNNEI. CDR3 residues: CATRASSGGPETQYF. CDR3 bases: TGTGCCACCAGAGCCTCCAGCGGGGGCCCGGAGACCCAGTACTTC.

CDR3 amino acids: CASSSTGGGEAFF. The CDR3 DNA reads as TGTGCCAGCAGCTCCACCGGGGGAGGTGAAGCTTTCTTT. The chain couples TRBV7-2 to TRBJ1-1, with a weak D call TRBD1 (5 bases). The germline gives CDR1 SGHTA, CDR2 FQGNSA. V lost 4 bases and J lost 7, with 13 bases in between. The CDR3 consists of 13 residues.

This clonotype was detected a few times. The rearrangement uses TRBV7-2 and TRBJ2-1; 7 bases align to TRBD2. There are 16 residues in the CDR3. J was trimmed by 3 bases and V by 2 bases; bases with no gene match: 7. CDR1 and CDR2 from the germline V gene are SGHTA and FQGNSA. Here the CDR3 DNA reads TGTGCCAGCAGCTTAAATGCGGGAGTGAACTACAATGAGCAGTTCTTC. It encodes CASSLNAGVNYNEQFF.

The chain employs TRBV24-1 and TRBJ2-1; D call uncertain. The CDR3 totals 13 residues. V was cut by 2 bases and J by 4 bases, with 5 bases left in between. Germline assignment: CDR1 KGHDR and CDR2 SFDVKD. CDR3 in DNA: TGTGCCACCAGTGATTATTGGTACAATGAGCAGTTCTTC. This sequence encodes CATSDYWYNEQFF.

The gene calls are TRBV5-1 and TRBJ2-1, with 15 nucleotides matching TRBD2. V was pared by 3 bases and J by 7 bases, with 8 bases of the junction left unmatched. CDR3 length: 17 amino acids. Germline assignment: CDR1 SGHRS and CDR2 YFSETQ. This CDR3 is CASSYRTSGRALNEQFF. The DNA for the CDR3 is TGCGCCAGCAGCTACAGGACTAGCGGGAGGGCCCTTAATGAGCAGTTCTTC.